What follows describes a single T cell receptor beta chain. The table came from immunoSEQ multiplex PCR; TCRdb's copy has only in-frame clones and leaves some out. The sample shows almost 250,000 clones, 70% to 90% of them seen only once. The data stem from a study of blood T cell repertoires in COVID-19. For the study at large: From T cells, B-cell-depleted T cells, or PBMCs came the material, which was cDNA or gDNA.

Allocation to cohorts depended on clinical history reported by the participants. The CDR3 has 18 amino acids. Germline V gene data show CDR1 as LNHDA and CDR2 as SQIVND (reference sequence). The germline V and J ends were trimmed by 3 bases and 0 bases, with 18 bases remaining between them. The source material was PBMCs or T cells enriched from blood (not recorded which). The V and J genes are TRBV19 and TRBJ1-5, with D possibly TRBD1 on 6 matching bases. The clonotype originates from a woman aged 45-65 years with acute COVID-19. The CDR3 loop is CASSIPLGQLYSNQPQHF. DNA of the CDR3: TGTGCCAGTAGTATCCCCCTCGGACAGCTTTATAGCAATCAGCCCCAGCATTTT.